The source of this T cell receptor beta chain is a study of blood T cells in healthy people across ages. The study drew donors from healthy Caucasian individuals in Russia aged about 6 to 100. The authors ran a second PCR of roughly 6 to 12 cycles using a sample-barcoded 5' primer and a J-beta primer mix. Each cDNA molecule was tagged by a template-switch adaptor with 12 random nucleotides. MiXCR, applied by TCRdb to the 5' RACE reads, yields one record per CDR3 protein. The repertoire holds around 990,000 distinct CDR3 sequences, with approximately 26% as singletons. This sample was also put to use in a study of T cells of mothers and their children. This second report adds: Primer M1S, used in the second PCR, introduced sample barcodes and 2-4 random nucleotides.

Sequencing input: blood. This TCR was recovered from a girl under 10 years old in good health.

In nucleotides, the CDR3 is TGTGCCAGCAGCTCGCAGGGGTATGAAGGCTACACCTTC. It codes for CASSSQGYEGYTF. The gene calls are TRBV13 and TRBJ1-2; D is possibly TRBD1 (6 bases). Germline V gene sequence: CDR1 PRHDT, CDR2 FYEKMQ (reference sequence). Trimming left V 4 bases short and J 8 bases short, with 14 bases between. The CDR3 is 13 residues long.